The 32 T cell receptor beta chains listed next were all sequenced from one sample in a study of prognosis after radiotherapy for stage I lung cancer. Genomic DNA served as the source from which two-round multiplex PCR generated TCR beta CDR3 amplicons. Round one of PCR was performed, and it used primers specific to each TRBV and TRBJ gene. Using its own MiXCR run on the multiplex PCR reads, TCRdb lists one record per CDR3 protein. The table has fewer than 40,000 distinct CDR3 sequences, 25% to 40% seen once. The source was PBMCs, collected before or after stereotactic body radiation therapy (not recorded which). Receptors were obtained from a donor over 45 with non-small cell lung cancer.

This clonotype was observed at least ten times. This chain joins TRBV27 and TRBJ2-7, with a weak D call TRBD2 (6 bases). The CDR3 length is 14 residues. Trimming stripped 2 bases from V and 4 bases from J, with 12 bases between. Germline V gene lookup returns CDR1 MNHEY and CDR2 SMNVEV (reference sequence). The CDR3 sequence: CASSLQAGRYEQYF. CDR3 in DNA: TGTGCCAGCAGTTTACAGGCAGGGAGGTACGAGCAGTACTTC.

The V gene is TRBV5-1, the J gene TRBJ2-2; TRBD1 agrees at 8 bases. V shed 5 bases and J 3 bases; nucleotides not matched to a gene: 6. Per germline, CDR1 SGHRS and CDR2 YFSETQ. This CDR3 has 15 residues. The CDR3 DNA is TGCGCCAGCAGTACGGGACAGGCGGACACCGGGGAGCTGTTTTTT. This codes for CASSTGQADTGELFF.

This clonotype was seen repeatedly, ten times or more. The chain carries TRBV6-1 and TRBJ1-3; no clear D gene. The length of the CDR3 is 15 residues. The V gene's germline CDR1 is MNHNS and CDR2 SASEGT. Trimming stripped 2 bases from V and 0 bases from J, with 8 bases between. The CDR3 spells CASSESAYSGNTIYF. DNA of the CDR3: TGTGCCAGCAGTGAATCGGCGTACTCTGGAAACACCATATATTTT.

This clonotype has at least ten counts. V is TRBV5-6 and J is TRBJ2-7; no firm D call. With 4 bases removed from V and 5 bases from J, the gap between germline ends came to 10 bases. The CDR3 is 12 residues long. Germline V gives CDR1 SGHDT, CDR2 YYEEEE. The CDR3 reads CASSRQSNEQYF. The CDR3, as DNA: TGTGCCAGCAGCCGCCAGTCTAACGAGCAGTACTTC. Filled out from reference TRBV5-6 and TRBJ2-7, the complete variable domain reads DAGVTQSPTHLIKTRGQQVTLRCSPKSGHDTVSWYQQALGQGPQFIFQYYEEEERQRGNFPDRFSGHQFPNYSSELNVNALLLGDSALYLCASSRQSNEQYFGPGTRLTVT.

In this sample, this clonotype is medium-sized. The CDR3 loop reads CASSENSPLHF. CDR3 nucleotide sequence: TGTGCCAGCAGTGAAAATTCACCCCTCCACTTT. The chain employs TRBV6-1 and TRBJ1-6; no clear D. V lost 2 bases and J lost 7, with 0 bases in between. In germline, CDR1 is MNHNS, CDR2 SASEGT. This CDR3 comprises 11 residues.

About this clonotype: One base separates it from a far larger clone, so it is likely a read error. Here the CDR3 DNA reads TGTGACAGCAGTGAGGGGCCGGGGCTAACAACTAATGAAAAACTGTTTTTT. Translation: CDSSEGPGLTTNEKLFF. This chain uses TRBV6-4 with TRBJ1-4; TRBD1 might be the D (5 bases). The CDR3 runs 17 residues. Germline V gives CDR1 MRHNA, CDR2 SNTAGT.

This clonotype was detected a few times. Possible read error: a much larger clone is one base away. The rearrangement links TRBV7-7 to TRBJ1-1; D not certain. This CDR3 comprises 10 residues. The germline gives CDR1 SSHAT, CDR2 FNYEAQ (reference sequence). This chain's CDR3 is CASIRDEAFF. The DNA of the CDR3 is TGTGCTAGCATTCGCGACGAAGCTTTCTTT.

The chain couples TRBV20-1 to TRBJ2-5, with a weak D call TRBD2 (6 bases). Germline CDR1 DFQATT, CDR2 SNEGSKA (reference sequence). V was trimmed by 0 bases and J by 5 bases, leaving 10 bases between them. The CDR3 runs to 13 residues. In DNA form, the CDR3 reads TGCAGTGCTAGAGAAACTAGCAGGGAGACCCAGTACTTC. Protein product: CSARETSRETQYF.

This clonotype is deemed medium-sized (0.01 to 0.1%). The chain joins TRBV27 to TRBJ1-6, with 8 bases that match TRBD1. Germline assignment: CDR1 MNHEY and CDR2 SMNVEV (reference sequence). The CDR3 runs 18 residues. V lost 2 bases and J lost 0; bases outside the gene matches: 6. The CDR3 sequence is CASSLRGQESSYNSPLHF. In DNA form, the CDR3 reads TGTGCCAGCAGTTTAAGGGGACAGGAGAGCTCCTATAATTCACCCCTCCACTTT.

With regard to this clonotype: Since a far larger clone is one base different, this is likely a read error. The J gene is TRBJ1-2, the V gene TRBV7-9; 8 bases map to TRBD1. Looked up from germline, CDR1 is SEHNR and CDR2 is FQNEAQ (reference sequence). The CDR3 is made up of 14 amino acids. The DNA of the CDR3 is TGTGCCAGCATCTTAGCCCTCGGACAGGGAGGCTACACCTTC. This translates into CASILALGQGGYTF.

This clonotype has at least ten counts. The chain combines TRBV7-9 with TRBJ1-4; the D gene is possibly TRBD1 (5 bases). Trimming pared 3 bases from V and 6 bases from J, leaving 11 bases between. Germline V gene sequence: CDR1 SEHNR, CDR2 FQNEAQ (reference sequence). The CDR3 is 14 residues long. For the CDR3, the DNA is TGTGCCAGCAGCTTCAGCCGGGGGGATGAAAAACTGTTTTTT. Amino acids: CASSFSRGDEKLFF.

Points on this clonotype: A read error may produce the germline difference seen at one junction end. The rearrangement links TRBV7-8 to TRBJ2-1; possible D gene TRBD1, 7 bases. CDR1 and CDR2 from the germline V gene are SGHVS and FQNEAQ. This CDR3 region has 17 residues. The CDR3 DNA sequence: TGTGCCAGCAGGGGCGGTGGCAGGGGGGCCTCCTACAATGATCAGTTCTTC. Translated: CASRGGGRGASYNDQFF. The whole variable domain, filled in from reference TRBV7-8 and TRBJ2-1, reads GAGVSQSPRYKVAKRGQDVALRCDPISGHVSLFWYQQALGQGPEFLTYFQNEAQLDKSGLPSDRFFAERPEGSVSTLKIQRTQQEDSAVYLCASRGGGRGASYNDQFFGPGTRLTVL.

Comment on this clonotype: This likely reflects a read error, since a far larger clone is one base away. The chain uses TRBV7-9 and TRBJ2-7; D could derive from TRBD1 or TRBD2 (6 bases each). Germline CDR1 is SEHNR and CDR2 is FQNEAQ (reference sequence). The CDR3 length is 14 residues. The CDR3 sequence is CASSLSGGEYEKYF. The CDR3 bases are TGTGCCAGCAGCTTATCCGGGGGCGAGTACGAGAAGTACTTC. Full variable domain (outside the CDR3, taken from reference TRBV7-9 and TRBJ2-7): DTGVSQNPRHKITKRGQNVTFRCDPISEHNRLYWYRQTLGQGPEFLTYFQNEAQLEKSRLLSDRFSAERPKGSFSTLEIQRTEQGDSAMYLCASSLSGGEYEKYFGPGTRLTVT.

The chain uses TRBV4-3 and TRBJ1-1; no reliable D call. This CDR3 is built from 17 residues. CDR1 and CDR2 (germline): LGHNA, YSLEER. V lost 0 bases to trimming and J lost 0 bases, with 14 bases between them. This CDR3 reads CASSQEFGGRMNTEAFF. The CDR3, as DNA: TGCGCCAGCAGCCAAGAGTTCGGAGGGCGGATGAACACTGAAGCTTTCTTT.

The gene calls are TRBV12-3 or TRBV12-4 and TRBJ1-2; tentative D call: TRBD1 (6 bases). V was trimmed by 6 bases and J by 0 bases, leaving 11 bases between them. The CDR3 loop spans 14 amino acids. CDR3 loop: CASSPRTANYGYTF. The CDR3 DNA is TGTGCCAGCAGCCCCAGGACAGCTAACTATGGCTACACCTTC.

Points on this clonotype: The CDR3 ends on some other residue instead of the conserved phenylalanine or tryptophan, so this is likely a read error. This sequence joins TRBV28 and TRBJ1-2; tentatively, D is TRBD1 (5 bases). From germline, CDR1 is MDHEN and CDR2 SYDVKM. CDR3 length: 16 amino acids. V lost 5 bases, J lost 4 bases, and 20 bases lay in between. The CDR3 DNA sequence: TGTGCCAGCAGTGACTCGGGCAGGGCGGGGGGCTATGGCTACACCTTA. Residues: CASSDSGRAGGYGYTL.

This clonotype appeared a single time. The CDR3 loop reads CATSDLREDYYNEQFF. In DNA, the CDR3 is TGTGCCACCAGTGATTTGAGAGAGGATTACTACAATGAGCAGTTCTTC. The genes are TRBV24-1 and TRBJ2-1; D unclear. CDR3 length equals 16 residues. Germline V gene lookup returns CDR1 KGHDR and CDR2 SFDVKD. Trimming removed 0 bases from V and 3 bases from J, with 11 bases in between.

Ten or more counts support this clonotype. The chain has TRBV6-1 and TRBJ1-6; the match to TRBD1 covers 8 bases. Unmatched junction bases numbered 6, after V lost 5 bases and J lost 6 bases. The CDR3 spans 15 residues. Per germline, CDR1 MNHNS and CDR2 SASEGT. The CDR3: CASSPGQGPNSPLHF. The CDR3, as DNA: TGTGCCAGCAGTCCTGGACAGGGTCCTAATTCACCCCTCCACTTT.

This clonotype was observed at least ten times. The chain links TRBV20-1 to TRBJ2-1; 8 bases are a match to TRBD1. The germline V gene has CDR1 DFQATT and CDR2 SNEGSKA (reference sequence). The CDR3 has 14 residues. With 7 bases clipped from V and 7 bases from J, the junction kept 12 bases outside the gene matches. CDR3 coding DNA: TGCAGTGAAACGTCAATATACAGGGGGAATGAGCAGTTCTTC. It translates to CSETSIYRGNEQFF.

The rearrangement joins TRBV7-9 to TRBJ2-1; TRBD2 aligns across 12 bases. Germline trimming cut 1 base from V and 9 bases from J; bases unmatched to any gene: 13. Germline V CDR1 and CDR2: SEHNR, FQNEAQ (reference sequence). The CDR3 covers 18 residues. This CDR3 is CASSLVDMGLAGGREQFF. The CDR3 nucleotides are TGTGCCAGCAGCTTAGTGGATATGGGACTAGCGGGTGGGCGTGAGCAGTTCTTC.

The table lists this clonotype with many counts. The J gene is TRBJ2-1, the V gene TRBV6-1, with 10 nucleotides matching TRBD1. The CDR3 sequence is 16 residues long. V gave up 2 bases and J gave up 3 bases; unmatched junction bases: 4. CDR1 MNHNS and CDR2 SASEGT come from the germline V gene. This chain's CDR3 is CASSESWDRGYNEQFF. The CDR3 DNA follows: TGTGCCAGCAGTGAAAGCTGGGACAGGGGCTACAATGAGCAGTTCTTC.

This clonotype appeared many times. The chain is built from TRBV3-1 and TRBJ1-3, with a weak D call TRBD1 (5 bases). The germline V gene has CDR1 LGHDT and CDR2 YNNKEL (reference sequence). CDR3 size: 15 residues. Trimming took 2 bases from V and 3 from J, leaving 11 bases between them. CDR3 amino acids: CASSQLGEGGNTIYF. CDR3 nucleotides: TGTGCCAGCAGCCAATTGGGGGAAGGTGGAAACACCATATATTTT.

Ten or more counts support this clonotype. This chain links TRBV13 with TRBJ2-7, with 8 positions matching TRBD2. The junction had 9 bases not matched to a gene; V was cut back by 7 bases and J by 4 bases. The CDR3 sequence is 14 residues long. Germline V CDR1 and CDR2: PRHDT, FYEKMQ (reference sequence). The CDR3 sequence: CASKTRGGLYEQYF. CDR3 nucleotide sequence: TGTGCCAGCAAGACACGGGGGGGTTTATACGAGCAGTACTTC.

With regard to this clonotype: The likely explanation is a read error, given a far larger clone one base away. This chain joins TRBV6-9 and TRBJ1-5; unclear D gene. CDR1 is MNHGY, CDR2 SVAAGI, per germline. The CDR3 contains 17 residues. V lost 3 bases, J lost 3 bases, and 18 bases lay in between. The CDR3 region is CASSYGMAQPPNQPQHF. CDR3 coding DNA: TGTGCCAGCAGTTACGGCATGGCGCAGCCTCCCAATCAGCCCCAGCATTTT.

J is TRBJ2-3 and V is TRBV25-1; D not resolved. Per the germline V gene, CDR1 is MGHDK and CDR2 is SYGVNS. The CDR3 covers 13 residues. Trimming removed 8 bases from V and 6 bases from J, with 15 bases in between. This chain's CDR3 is CASLRGLVDTQYF. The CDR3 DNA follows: TGTGCCAGCCTACGTGGCCTTGTGGATACGCAGTATTTT.

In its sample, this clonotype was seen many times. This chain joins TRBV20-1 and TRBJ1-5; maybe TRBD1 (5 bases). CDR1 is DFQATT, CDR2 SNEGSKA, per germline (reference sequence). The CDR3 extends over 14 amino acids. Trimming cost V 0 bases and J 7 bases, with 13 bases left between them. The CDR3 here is CSARETGSEQPQHF. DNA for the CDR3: TGCAGTGCTAGAGAAACAGGTTCCGAACAGCCCCAGCATTTT.

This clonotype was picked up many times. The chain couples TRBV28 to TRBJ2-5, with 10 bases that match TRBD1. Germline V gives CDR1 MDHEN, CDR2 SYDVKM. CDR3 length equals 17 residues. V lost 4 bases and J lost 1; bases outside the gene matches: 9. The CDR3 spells CASSSGAGTGAQETQYF. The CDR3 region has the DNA TGTGCCAGCAGTTCTGGGGCTGGGACAGGGGCCCAAGAGACCCAGTACTTC.

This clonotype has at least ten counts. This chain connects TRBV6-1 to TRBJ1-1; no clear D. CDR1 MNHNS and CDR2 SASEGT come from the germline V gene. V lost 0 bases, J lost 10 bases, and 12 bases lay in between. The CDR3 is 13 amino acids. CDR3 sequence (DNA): TGTGCCAGCAGTGAAGCTTTGTCGGCGGGAGCTTTCTTT. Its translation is CASSEALSAGAFF.

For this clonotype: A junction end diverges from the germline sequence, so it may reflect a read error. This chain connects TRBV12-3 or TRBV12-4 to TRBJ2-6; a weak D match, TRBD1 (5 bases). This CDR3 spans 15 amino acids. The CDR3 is CASSFRVSGANVLTF. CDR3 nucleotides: TGTGCCAGCAGTTTTCGGGTGTCTGGGGCCAACGTCCTTACTTTC.

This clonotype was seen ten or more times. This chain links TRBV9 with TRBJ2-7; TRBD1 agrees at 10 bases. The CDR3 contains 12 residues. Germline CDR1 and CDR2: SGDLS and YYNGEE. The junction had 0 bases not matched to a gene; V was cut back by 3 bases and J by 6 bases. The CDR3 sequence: CASSGTGGEQYF. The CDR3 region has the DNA TGTGCCAGCAGCGGGACAGGGGGCGAGCAGTACTTC.

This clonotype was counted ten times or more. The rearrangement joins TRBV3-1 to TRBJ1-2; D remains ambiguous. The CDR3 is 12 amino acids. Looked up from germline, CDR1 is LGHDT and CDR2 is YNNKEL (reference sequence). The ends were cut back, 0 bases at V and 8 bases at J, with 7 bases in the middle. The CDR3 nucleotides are TGTGCCAGCAGCCAAGAACGCCGAGGCTACACCTTC. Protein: CASSQERRGYTF.

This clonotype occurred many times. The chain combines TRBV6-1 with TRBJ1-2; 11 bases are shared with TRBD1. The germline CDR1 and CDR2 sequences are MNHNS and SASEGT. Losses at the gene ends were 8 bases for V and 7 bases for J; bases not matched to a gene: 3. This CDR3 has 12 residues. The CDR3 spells CASGQGAIGYTF. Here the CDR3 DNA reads TGTGCCAGCGGACAGGGGGCGATTGGCTACACCTTC.